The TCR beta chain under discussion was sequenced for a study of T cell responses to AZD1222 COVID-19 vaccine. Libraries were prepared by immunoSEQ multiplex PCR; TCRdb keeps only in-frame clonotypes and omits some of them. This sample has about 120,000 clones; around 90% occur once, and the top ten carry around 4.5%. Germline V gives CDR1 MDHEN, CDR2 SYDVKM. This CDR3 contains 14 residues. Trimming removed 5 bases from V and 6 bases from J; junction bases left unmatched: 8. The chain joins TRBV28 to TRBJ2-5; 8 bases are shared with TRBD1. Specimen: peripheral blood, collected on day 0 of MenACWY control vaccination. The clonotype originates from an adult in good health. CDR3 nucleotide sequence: TGTGCCAGCAGTCATAACAGGGGGTATCAGACCCAGTACTTC. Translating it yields CASSHNRGYQTQYF.